What follows describes a single T cell receptor (beta chain). Germline V lookup: CDR1 MDHEN, CDR2 SYDVKM. V dropped 3 bases and J dropped 4 bases, with 15 bases sitting between them. CDR3 length: 15 amino acids. This entry comes from a study of blood T cell repertoires in COVID-19. Per the study methods: The authors estimated nucleated cell counts from reference gene primer amplification. Clones were read by immunoSEQ multiplex PCR, and TCRdb kept only the in-frame ones, dropping some. Clonal size and the V and J genes are those of that table, whereas D and trimming came from the DNA. The sample records around 230,000 clones, around four fifths being singletons.

This receptor was taken from a woman in her 40s with active or convalescent COVID-19. What was sequenced was peripheral blood. V usage is TRBV28 and J usage is TRBJ1-2, with TRBD1 as a possible D gene (5 bases). The CDR3 reads CASSFDLTTGYGYTF. CDR3 bases: TGTGCCAGCAGTTTCGATCTAACTACAGGCTATGGCTACACCTTC.